The 20 T cell receptor beta chains below were found in one sample sequenced in a study of patients and donors after allogeneic stem cell transplantation. In TCRdb, the RT-PCR reads were re-called with MiXCR into one record per CDR3 protein. Of 400,000 to 450,000 distinct CDR3 sequences in the sample, under 20% were seen once. Material for sequencing was blood, either unsorted or a sorted T cell fraction (not recorded which). The receptors stem from a human donor who was either an allogeneic HSCT recipient or a stem cell or donor lymphocyte infusion donor (not recorded which). It is not recorded whose cells these are; they may come from a transplant donor.

This clonotype was counted only a few times. The J gene is TRBJ1-1, the V gene TRBV6-2 or TRBV6-3; no firm D call. CDR3 length: 16 residues. Trimming pared 6 bases from V and 4 bases from J, leaving 21 bases between. Per the germline V gene, CDR1 is MNHEY and CDR2 is SVGEGT. CDR3 DNA sequence: TGTGCCAGCAGACGATGGATCCCGGACGGACCCACTGAAGCTTTCTTT. Its translation is CASRRWIPDGPTEAFF.

This clonotype was counted between two and nine times. The V call is TRBV27, the J call TRBJ2-2; D is unclear. Germline V gives CDR1 MNHEY, CDR2 SMNVEV (reference sequence). With 10 bases removed from V and 6 bases from J, the gap between germline ends came to 9 bases. The CDR3 extends over 11 amino acids. The CDR3 nucleotides read TGTGCCATTGCGGACGCCGGGGAGCTGTTTTTT. Translated: CAIADAGELFF.

This clonotype has just a few counts. The chain links TRBV24-1 to TRBJ2-1; tentative D call: TRBD2 (5 bases). The CDR3 extends over 14 amino acids. Germline CDR1 is KGHDR and CDR2 is SFDVKD. V lost 0 bases and J 15 bases, leaving 17 bases between the germline ends. CDR3 DNA: TGTGCCACCAGTGATTTGCAGGATGGCCGGGGTTGGTTCTTC. Translation gives CATSDLQDGRGWFF.

Ten or more counts support this clonotype. The rearrangement links TRBV5-1 to TRBJ1-1, with unresolved D. The germline gives CDR1 SGHRS, CDR2 YFSETQ. This CDR3 contains 13 residues. Trimming removed 0 bases at V and 5 bases at J, with 8 bases between. The CDR3 spells CASSLAGRTEAFF. The CDR3 DNA is TGCGCCAGCAGCTTGGCGGGAAGGACTGAAGCTTTCTTT. Full variable domain (rest looked up from reference TRBV5-1 and TRBJ1-1): KAGVTQTPRYLIKTRGQQVTLSCSPISGHRSVSWYQQTPGQGLQFLFEYFSETQRNKGNFPGRFSGRQFSNSRSEMNVSTLELGDSALYLCASSLAGRTEAFFGQGTRLTVV.

The chain carries TRBV6-6 and TRBJ2-1; D perhaps matches TRBD1 (5 bases). This CDR3 spans 13 amino acids. Germline V gene lookup returns CDR1 MNHNY and CDR2 SVGAGI (reference sequence). With 5 bases removed from V and 5 bases from J, the gap between germline ends came to 10 bases. The CDR3 DNA sequence: TGTGCCAGCAGTAAGCGACAGCACAATGAGCAGTTCTTC. Translation: CASSKRQHNEQFF.

This clonotype has at least ten counts. The rearrangement joins TRBV12-3 or TRBV12-4 to TRBJ2-7; 14 positions match TRBD2. After removal of 5 bases from V and 6 bases from J, the junction contained 6 bases not matched to a gene. CDR3 length: 15 amino acids. The CDR3 DNA sequence: TGTGCCAGCAGTCCAAACGGACTAGCGGGAGGCGAGCAGTACTTC. Translating gives CASSPNGLAGGEQYF.

The chain combines TRBV4-1 with TRBJ2-1; D gene uncertain. V was cut by 0 bases and J by 8 bases, with 14 bases left in between. The CDR3 is 15 amino acids. The germline V gene encodes CDR1 MGHRA and CDR2 YSYEKL. The CDR3, as DNA: TGCGCCAGCAGCCAAGACCGACTTACTTGGGATGAGCAGTTCTTC. It translates to CASSQDRLTWDEQFF.

This clonotype was counted a few times. This chain uses TRBV28 with TRBJ2-7; the D gene could be TRBD1 or TRBD2 (6 bases each). The CDR3 sequence is 16 residues long. Germline CDR1 is MDHEN and CDR2 is SYDVKM. Deletions cut 6 bases from V and 0 bases from J, with 18 bases between. The CDR3 DNA is TGTGCCAGCAGACCGGGCGGGACAAAGAGCTCCTACGAGCAGTACTTC. Protein sequence: CASRPGGTKSSYEQYF.

This clonotype was recorded at least ten times. The chain recombines TRBV9 with TRBJ1-6, with D maybe TRBD1 (6 bases). V lost 0 bases and J 6 bases, leaving 10 bases between the germline ends. CDR1 is SGDLS, CDR2 YYNGEE, per germline. There are 15 residues in the CDR3. CDR3 sequence (DNA): TGTGCCAGCAGCGTAGGGGGCAGGGGTAATTCACCCCTCCACTTT. This sequence encodes CASSVGGRGNSPLHF.

This clonotype was observed a handful of times. V is TRBV7-3 and J is TRBJ2-1, with 7 bases that match TRBD2. The V gene end was trimmed by 5 bases and the J gene end by 8 bases; junction bases not matched to a gene: 9. The germline V gene encodes CDR1 SGHTA and CDR2 FQGTGA. This CDR3 spans 14 amino acids. The CDR3 region has the DNA TGTGCCAGCAGCCCCCCCGGCGGGAGCCATGAGCAGTTCTTC. Its protein is CASSPPGGSHEQFF.

This clonotype appeared a few times. This chain connects TRBV6-1 to TRBJ2-1; 7 positions agree with TRBD2. The CDR3 covers 14 residues. Germline assignment: CDR1 MNHNS and CDR2 SASEGT. J was trimmed by 8 bases and V by 5 bases; bases with no gene match: 9. CDR3 in amino acids: CASSKGLGSYEQFF. The CDR3, as DNA: TGTGCCAGCAGTAAAGGACTAGGGTCATATGAGCAGTTCTTC.

Comment on this clonotype: Its ends do not fully match the called genes, so a read error is possible. The chain couples TRBV7-2 to TRBJ2-1; D unresolved. This CDR3 comprises 13 residues. Germline V CDR1 and CDR2: SGHTA, FQGNSA. The CDR3 DNA follows: TGTTCCAGCAGCTTAGAGGTCCAGACTGAGCAGTTCTTC. Protein product: CSSSLEVQTEQFF.

A few counts support this clonotype. V and J are TRBV20-1 and TRBJ1-2; maybe TRBD1 (5 bases). The germline V gene has CDR1 DFQATT and CDR2 SNEGSKA (reference sequence). This CDR3 is 13 amino acids long. Trimming took 3 bases from V and 5 from J, leaving 13 bases between them. CDR3 protein: CSASPLGGYGYTF. The CDR3 nucleotides are TGCAGTGCTAGTCCCTTGGGGGGGTATGGCTACACCTTC.

This chain links TRBV5-5 with TRBJ2-5; D could derive from TRBD1 or TRBD2 (5 bases each). The CDR3 extends over 15 amino acids. CDR1 SGHKS and CDR2 YYEKEE come from the germline V gene (reference sequence). Trimming took 1 base from V and 2 from J, leaving 12 bases between them. CDR3 sequence: CASSLSGAVQETQYF. In DNA form, the CDR3 reads TGTGCCAGCAGCTTGTCCGGGGCAGTTCAAGAGACCCAGTACTTC.

This clonotype was recorded at least ten times. The chain recombines TRBV12-3 or TRBV12-4 with TRBJ1-4; D not resolved. There are 14 residues in the CDR3. The germline V and J ends were trimmed by 2 bases and 3 bases, with 7 bases remaining between them. The CDR3 spells CASSLRSANEKLFF. Written as DNA, the CDR3 is TGTGCCAGCAGTTTAAGGTCAGCTAATGAAAAACTGTTTTTT.

This clonotype has a count of ten or more. The chain couples TRBV2 to TRBJ1-6; no firm D call. V was trimmed by 1 base and J by 7 bases, leaving 8 bases between them. CDR1 is SNHLY and CDR2 is FYNNEI in the germline V gene. CDR3 size: 14 residues. The CDR3 DNA reads as TGTGCCAGCAGTGAAGAATATGGGAATTCACCCCTCCACTTT. Amino acids: CASSEEYGNSPLHF.

This clonotype was detected only a few times. The chain couples TRBV4-1 to TRBJ1-1, with no clear D. In germline, CDR1 is MGHRA, CDR2 YSYEKL. CDR3 length: 12 amino acids. V gave up 3 bases and J gave up 5 bases, with 7 bases separating them. The CDR3 nucleotides read TGCGCCAGCAGCCATCAAGGGACTGAAGCTTTCTTT. Its protein product is CASSHQGTEAFF.

This clonotype was detected a few times. The chain has TRBV6-6 and TRBJ2-1; D uncertain. V dropped 0 bases and J dropped 8 bases, with 8 bases sitting between them. The CDR3 totals 13 residues. Looked up from germline, CDR1 is MNHNY and CDR2 is SVGAGI (reference sequence). The chain's CDR3 is CASSYSGQYEQFF. CDR3 in DNA: TGTGCCAGCAGTTACTCGGGTCAGTATGAGCAGTTCTTC.

This clonotype was picked up a small number of times. J is TRBJ1-2 and V is TRBV6-5; D is unresolved. The germline V and J ends were trimmed by 2 bases and 2 bases, with 9 bases remaining between them. Germline V gene lookup returns CDR1 MNHEY and CDR2 SVGAGI. This CDR3 region has 14 residues. The CDR3 is CASSYNVENYGYTF. CDR3 nucleotide sequence: TGTGCCAGCAGTTACAACGTGGAAAACTATGGCTACACCTTC.

The chain links TRBV6-1 to TRBJ1-3; 9 bases are a match to TRBD1. Trimming removed 7 bases from V and 4 bases from J; junction bases left unmatched: 8. The CDR3 is made up of 15 amino acids. Germline assignment: CDR1 MNHNS and CDR2 SASEGT. The CDR3, as DNA: TGTGCCAGCACCCCCGGGACAGGGTGGGGAAACACCATATATTTT. Protein: CASTPGTGWGNTIYF.